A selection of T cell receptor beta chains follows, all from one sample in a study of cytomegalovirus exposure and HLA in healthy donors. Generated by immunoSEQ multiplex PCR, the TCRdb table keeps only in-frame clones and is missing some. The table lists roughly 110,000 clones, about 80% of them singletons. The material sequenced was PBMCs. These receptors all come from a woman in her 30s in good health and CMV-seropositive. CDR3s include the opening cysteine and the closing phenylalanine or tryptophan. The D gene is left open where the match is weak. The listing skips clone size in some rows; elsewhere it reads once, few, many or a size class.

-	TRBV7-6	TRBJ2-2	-	TGTGCCAGCAGCTCCCCCGGGGGGCCCAACACCGGGGAGCTGTTTTTT	CASSSPGGPNTGELFF
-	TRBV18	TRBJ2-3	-	TGTGCCAGCTCACGACAGACTTTCGGCACAGATACGCAGTATTTT	CASSRQTFGTDTQYF
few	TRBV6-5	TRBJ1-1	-	TGTGCCAGCAGACACAAGAACACTGAAGCTTTCTTT	CASRHKNTEAFF
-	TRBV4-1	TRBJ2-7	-	TGCGCCAGCAGCCAACTTTCCAGGGGGGACTACGAGCAGTACTTC	CASSQLSRGDYEQYF
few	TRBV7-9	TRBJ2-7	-	TGTTCCAGCAGCTTAGCTAACTCCTACGAGCAGTACTTC	CSSSLANSYEQYF
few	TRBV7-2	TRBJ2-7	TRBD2	TGTGCCAGCAGCTTAGGGCTAGCGGGCCGAAGCTCCTACGAGCAGTACTTC	CASSLGLAGRSSYEQYF
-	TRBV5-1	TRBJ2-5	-	TGCGCCAGCAGGGGCGAGCAAGAGACCCAGTACTTC	CASRGEQETQYF
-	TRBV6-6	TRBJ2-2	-	TGTGCCAGCAGCCAACAGAGGAACACCGGGGAGCTGTTTTTT	CASSQQRNTGELFF
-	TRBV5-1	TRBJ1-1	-	TGCGCCAGCAGCAGGGGCGGGGTTGGGATGAACACTGAAGCTTTCTTT	CASSRGGVGMNTEAFF
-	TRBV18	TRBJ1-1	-	TGTGCCAGCTCAGACAGGAACACTGAAGCTTTCTTT	CASSDRNTEAFF
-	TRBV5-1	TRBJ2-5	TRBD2	TGCGCCAGCAGCTTGAAACTAGCGGGCCAAGAGACCCAGTACTTC	CASSLKLAGQETQYF
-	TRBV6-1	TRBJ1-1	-	TGTGCCAGCAGCCCCCGGGACTACGACACTGAAGCTTTCTTT	CASSPRDYDTEAFF
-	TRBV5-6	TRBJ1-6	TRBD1	TGTGCCAGCCGTTATGGACAGGGTGATTCACCCCTCCACTTT	CASRYGQGDSPLHF
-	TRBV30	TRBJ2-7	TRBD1	TGTGCCTGGACCACCGTACCCGGGACAGGGGGAACCTACGAGCAGTACTTC	CAWTTVPGTGGTYEQYF
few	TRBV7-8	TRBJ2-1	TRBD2	TGTGCCAGCAGCTTAGTTTCTAGCGGGATACGTGAGCAGTTCTTC	CASSLVSSGIREQFF
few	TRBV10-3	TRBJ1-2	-	TGTGCCATCAGTGATCGGGGGAGAGACAGTGGCTACACCTTC	CAISDRGRDSGYTF
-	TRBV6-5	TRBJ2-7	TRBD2	TGTGCCAGCAGTTACGGCGGGAGAGGATACGAGCAGTACTTC	CASSYGGRGYEQYF
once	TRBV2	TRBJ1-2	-	TGTGCCAGCAGCATGACAGATAACTATGGCTACACCTTC	CASSMTDNYGYTF
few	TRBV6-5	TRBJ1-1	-	TGTGCCAGCAGTTTCCGGGAAGGGAACACTGAAGCTTTCTTT	CASSFREGNTEAFF
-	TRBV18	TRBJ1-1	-	TGTGCCAGCTCACCACTCAGACAGATGAACACTGAAGCTTTCTTT	CASSPLRQMNTEAFF
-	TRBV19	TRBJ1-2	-	TGTGCCAGTAGTATAGCGTACAGGGTAGGTTATGGCTACACCTTC	CASSIAYRVGYGYTF
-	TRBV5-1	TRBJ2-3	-	TGCGCCAGCAGCTTGGACAAACCGTACACAGATACGCAGTATTTT	CASSLDKPYTDTQYF
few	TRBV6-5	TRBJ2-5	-	TGTGCCAGCAGTTACTCGAGTACTTCAGGGGCAGAGACCCAGTACTTC	CASSYSSTSGAETQYF
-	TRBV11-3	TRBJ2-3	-	TGTGCCAGCAGCTTTGGTGACGGGAGAGGTCTGGATACGCAGTATTTT	CASSFGDGRGLDTQYF
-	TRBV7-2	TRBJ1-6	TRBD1	TGTGCCAGCATCCCGATACAGGGGGTTAATTCACCCCTCCACTTT	CASIPIQGVNSPLHF
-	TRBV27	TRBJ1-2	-	TGTGCCAGCAGTTTACGTGTCAACTATGGCTACACCTTC	CASSLRVNYGYTF
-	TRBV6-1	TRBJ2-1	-	TGTGCCAGCAGCCTTGACAGGACCCCATACAATGAGCAGTTCTTC	CASSLDRTPYNEQFF
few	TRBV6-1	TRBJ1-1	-	TGTGCCAGCAGTGGAACGACGGGAAAAGCTTTCTTT	CASSGTTGKAFF
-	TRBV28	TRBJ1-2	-	TGTGCCAGCAGTTTGTCCAGTGACTATGGCTACACCTTC	CASSLSSDYGYTF
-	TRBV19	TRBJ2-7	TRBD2	TGTGCCAGTAGCCAGCCTAGCGGGAGTGTCTACGAGCAGTACTTC	CASSQPSGSVYEQYF
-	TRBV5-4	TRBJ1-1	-	TGTGCCAGCAGCTTGGCCGGGGGGGGGAACACTGAAGCTTTCTTT	CASSLAGGGNTEAFF
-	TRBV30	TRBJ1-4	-	TGTGCCTGGACAGGGGACCCTAATGAAAAACTGTTTTTT	CAWTGDPNEKLFF
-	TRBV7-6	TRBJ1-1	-	TGTGCCAGCAGCACCCCAGGCCTCATCACTGAAGCTTTCTTT	CASSTPGLITEAFF
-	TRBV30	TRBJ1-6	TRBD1	TGTGCCTGGAGTGTGGGGTCGACAGGGATCTTCGATAATTCACCCCTCCACTTT	CAWSVGSTGIFDNSPLHF
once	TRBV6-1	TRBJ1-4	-	TGTGCCAGCGGGGGGGAGGGGGGCCAGGAGGAAAAACTGTTTTTT	CASGGEGGQEEKLFF
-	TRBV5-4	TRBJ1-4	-	TGTGCCAGCAGCCGGGACTCAACTAATGAAAAACTGTTTTTT	CASSRDSTNEKLFF
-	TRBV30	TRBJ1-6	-	TGTGCCTGGAGTAGTATCGAGTTCGGGGGTTCACCCCTCCACTTT	CAWSSIEFGGSPLHF
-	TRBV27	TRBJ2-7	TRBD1	TGTGCCAGCAGTTCGCTAACCCCGACCGGGACAGCCACCTACGAGCAGTACTTC	CASSSLTPTGTATYEQYF
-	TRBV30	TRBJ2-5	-	TGCGCCTGGAGTGGTAGCGAGACCCAGCACTTC	CAWSGSETQHF
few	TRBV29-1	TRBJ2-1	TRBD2	TGCAGCGTTGAGGTTACACCGGGACTAGCGGATTCCGCCGGGCAGTTCTTC	CSVEVTPGLADSAGQFF
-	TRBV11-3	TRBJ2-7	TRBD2	TGTGCCAGCAGCTTAGAAGCGGGGTCCTACGAGCAGTACTTC	CASSLEAGSYEQYF
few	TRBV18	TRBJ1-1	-	TGTGCCAGCTCACCACCCGCGGGCCGGGAGACTGAAGCTTTCTTT	CASSPPAGRETEAFF
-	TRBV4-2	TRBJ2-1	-	TGTGCCAGCAGGCCAACTCTCGGGCAGGGTGAGCAGTTCTTC	CASRPTLGQGEQFF
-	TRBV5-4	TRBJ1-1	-	TGTGCCAGCAGCTTCGGGGGGGAAAGCTGGGCTTTCTTT	CASSFGGESWAFF
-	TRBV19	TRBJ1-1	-	TGTGCCAGTAGTATAGATCTCGGGGGTTTTTCAACTGAAGCTTTCTTT	CASSIDLGGFSTEAFF
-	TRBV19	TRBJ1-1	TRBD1	TGTGCCAGTATTTACAGGGGGCGAGGCACTGAAGCTTTCTTT	CASIYRGRGTEAFF
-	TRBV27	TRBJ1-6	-	TGTGCCAGCACCGCGACAGGAGCTAATTCACCCCTCCACTTT	CASTATGANSPLHF
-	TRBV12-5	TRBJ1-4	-	TGTGCTAGTGGTTTGGTAATCGGGGGGACTAATGAAAAACTGTTTTTT	CASGLVIGGTNEKLFF
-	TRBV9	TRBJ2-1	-	TGTGCCAGCAGCGTAGGGCTAGCCCCTCGGGAGCAGTTCTTC	CASSVGLAPREQFF
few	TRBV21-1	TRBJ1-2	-	TGTGCCAGCAGCGTGCGGGGCTCCACTCGGGCCTATGGCTACACCTTC	CASSVRGSTRAYGYTF
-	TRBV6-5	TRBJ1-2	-	TGTGCCACCCGACAGAACTATGGCTACACCTTC	CATRQNYGYTF